Below, 6 T cell receptor beta chains from the same sample are listed, as sequenced in a study of regulatory T cells in long-lasting Graves disease. The time point: newly diagnosed GD, antithyroid drugs for less than 3 months. TCR sequences were obtained from RNA taken from PBMCs. Construction of TCR beta libraries relied on iRepertoire HTBI primers and on Arm-PCR targeting CDR3 regions. TCRdb passed the multiplex PCR reads through MiXCR, listing each CDR3 protein once. The sample shows hundreds of thousands of distinct CDR3 sequences, approximately 13% of them seen only once. The data were also submitted as part of a second study, on T cells in Graves' hyperthyroidism and ophthalmopathy.

The sequenced sample was peripheral blood mononuclear cells (PBMCs), obtained at new diagnosis, from a patient treated with antithyroid drugs. All receptors derive from a man aged 25-40 years with Graves disease.

This clonotype was found many times. An end of the junction differs from the germline gene, which may be a read error. The chain has TRBV5-1 and TRBJ2-1; 8 bases match TRBD2. Germline V gene sequence: CDR1 SGHRS, CDR2 YFSETQ. There are 14 residues in the CDR3. DNA of the CDR3: TGTGCCAGCAGCTTAGCGGGGTACTACAATGAGCAGTTCTTC. Protein: CASSLAGYYNEQFF.

This clonotype was recorded at least ten times. V usage is TRBV11-2 and J usage is TRBJ2-3; TRBD2 aligns across 7 bases. Losses at the gene ends were 1 base for V and 5 bases for J; bases not matched to a gene: 9. The CDR3 is made up of 16 amino acids. Germline-derived CDR1 and CDR2 are SGHAT and FQNNGV. This CDR3 is CASSLVGGTVGDTQYF. The CDR3 DNA reads TGTGCCAGCAGCTTAGTCGGGGGGACTGTCGGAGATACGCAGTATTTT.

This clonotype was observed many times. V and J are TRBV7-2 and TRBJ2-1, with D unclear. V shed 3 bases and J shed 9 bases, with 21 bases lying between them. Germline CDR1 and CDR2: SGHTA and FQGNSA. CDR3 length: 16 residues. The CDR3 loop is CASSFKAGRTMGEQFF. CDR3 bases: TGTGCCAGCAGCTTCAAAGCCGGGCGAACGATGGGTGAGCAGTTCTTC.

This clonotype was recorded many times. Germline and junction disagree at one end, which may indicate a read error. The chain has TRBV6-1 and TRBJ2-5, with a tentative D call TRBD2 (6 bases). The CDR3 length is 13 residues. CDR1 and CDR2 from the germline V gene are MNHNS and SASEGT. The CDR3 DNA reads TGCGCCAGCAGCCGACTAGGTCAAGAGACCCAGTACTTC. Its translation: CASSRLGQETQYF.

This clonotype has ten or more counts. The rearrangement joins TRBV10-3 to TRBJ1-1, with 7 bases matching TRBD1. V lost 2 bases and J lost 1; bases outside the gene matches: 7. Germline V CDR1 and CDR2: ENHRY, SYGVKD. The CDR3 loop spans 16 amino acids. The CDR3 region has the DNA TGTGCCATCAGTGAGGGACAGGCTGAACCGAACACTGAAGCTTTCTTT. Translated, it gives CAISEGQAEPNTEAFF.

This clonotype came up a few times. The rearrangement joins TRBV15 to TRBJ2-7; D might be TRBD1 (5 bases). The CDR3 has 15 amino acids. The V gene lost 5 bases and the J gene lost 3 bases, with 17 bases spanning the gap. The germline V gene has CDR1 LNHNV and CDR2 YYDKDF (reference sequence). Written as DNA, the CDR3 is TGTGCCACCAGCCCGACCTCGGCAGGGCACTACGAGCAGTACTTC. Residues: CATSPTSAGHYEQYF.